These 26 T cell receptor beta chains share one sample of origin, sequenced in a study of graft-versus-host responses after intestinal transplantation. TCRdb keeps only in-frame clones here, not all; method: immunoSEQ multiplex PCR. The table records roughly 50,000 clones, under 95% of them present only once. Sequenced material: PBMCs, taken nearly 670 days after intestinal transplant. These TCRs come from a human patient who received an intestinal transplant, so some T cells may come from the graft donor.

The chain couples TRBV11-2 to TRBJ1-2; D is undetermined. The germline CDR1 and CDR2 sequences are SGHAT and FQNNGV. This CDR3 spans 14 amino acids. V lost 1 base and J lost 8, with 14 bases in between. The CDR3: CASSLGYGGRGYTF. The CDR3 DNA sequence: TGTGCCAGCAGCTTAGGGTATGGAGGAAGAGGCTACACCTTC. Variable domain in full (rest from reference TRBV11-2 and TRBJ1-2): EAGVAQSPRYKIIEKRQSVAFWCNPISGHATLYWYQQILGQGPKLLIQFQNNGVVDDSQLPKDRFSAERLKGVDSTLKIQPAKLEDSAVYLCASSLGYGGRGYTFGSGTRLTVV.

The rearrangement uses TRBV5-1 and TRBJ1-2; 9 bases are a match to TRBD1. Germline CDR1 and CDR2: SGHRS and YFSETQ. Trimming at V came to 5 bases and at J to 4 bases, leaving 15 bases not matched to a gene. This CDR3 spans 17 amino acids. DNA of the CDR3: TGCGCCAGCAGTCCGACCGGGACAGGGAGGAGAGGCTATGGCTACACCTTC. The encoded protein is CASSPTGTGRRGYGYTF. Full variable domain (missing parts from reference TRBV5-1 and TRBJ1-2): KAGVTQTPRYLIKTRGQQVTLSCSPISGHRSVSWYQQTPGQGLQFLFEYFSETQRNKGNFPGRFSGRQFSNSRSEMNVSTLELGDSALYLCASSPTGTGRRGYGYTFGSGTRLTVV.

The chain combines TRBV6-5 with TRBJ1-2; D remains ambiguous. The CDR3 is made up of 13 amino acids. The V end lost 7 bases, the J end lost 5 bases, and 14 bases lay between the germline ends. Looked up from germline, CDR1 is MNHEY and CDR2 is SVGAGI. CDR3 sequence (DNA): TGTGCCAGCACCCCACCGGGCGAGTATGGCTACACCTTC. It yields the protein CASTPPGEYGYTF.

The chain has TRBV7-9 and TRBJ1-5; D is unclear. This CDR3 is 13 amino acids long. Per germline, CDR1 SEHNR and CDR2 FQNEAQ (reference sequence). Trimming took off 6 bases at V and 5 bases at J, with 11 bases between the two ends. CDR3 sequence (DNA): TGTGCCAGCAGTAAAACCCCCGATCAGCCCCAGCATTTT. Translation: CASSKTPDQPQHF. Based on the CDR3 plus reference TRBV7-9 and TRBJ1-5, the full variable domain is DTGVSQNPRHKITKRGQNVTFRCDPISEHNRLYWYRQTLGQGPEFLTYFQNEAQLEKSRLLSDRFSAERPKGSFSTLEIQRTEQGDSAMYLCASSKTPDQPQHFGDGTRLSIL.

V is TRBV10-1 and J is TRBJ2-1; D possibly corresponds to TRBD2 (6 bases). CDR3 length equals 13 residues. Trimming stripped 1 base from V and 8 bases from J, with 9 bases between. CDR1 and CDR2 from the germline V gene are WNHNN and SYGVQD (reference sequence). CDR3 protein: CASSEFERDEQFF. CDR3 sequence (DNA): TGCGCCAGCAGTGAGTTTGAGCGGGATGAGCAGTTCTTC.

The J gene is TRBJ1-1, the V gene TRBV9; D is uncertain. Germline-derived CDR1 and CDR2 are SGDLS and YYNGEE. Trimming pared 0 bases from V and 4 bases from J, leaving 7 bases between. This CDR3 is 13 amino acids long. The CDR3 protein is CASSVGSGTEAFF. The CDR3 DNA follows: TGTGCCAGCAGCGTAGGGTCGGGCACTGAAGCTTTCTTT.

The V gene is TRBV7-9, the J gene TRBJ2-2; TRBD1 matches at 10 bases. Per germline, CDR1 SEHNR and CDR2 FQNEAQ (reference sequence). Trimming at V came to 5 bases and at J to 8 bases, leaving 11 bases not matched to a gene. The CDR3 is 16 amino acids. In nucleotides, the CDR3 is TGTGCCAGCAGCGCGACGACAGGGGGCGGGTCGGGGGAGCTGTTTTTT. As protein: CASSATTGGGSGELFF.

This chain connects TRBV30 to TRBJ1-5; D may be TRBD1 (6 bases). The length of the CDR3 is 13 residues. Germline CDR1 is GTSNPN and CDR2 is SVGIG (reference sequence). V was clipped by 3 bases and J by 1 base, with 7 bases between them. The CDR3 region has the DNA TGTGCCTGGAGACAGGGAAGCAATCAGCCCCAGCATTTT. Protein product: CAWRQGSNQPQHF.

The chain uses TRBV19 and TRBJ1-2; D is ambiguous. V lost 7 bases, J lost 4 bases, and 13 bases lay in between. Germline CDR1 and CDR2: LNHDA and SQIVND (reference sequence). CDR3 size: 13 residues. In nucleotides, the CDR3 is TGTGCCAGTACTCAACTTACTAGCTATGGCTACACCTTC. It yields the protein CASTQLTSYGYTF.

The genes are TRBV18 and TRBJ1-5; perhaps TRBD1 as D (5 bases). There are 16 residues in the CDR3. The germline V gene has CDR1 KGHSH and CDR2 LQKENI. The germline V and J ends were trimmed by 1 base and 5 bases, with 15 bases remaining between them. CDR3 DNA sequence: TGTGCCAGCTCACCACAGGGGATGGCAGGACATCAGCCCCAGCATTTT. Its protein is CASSPQGMAGHQPQHF.

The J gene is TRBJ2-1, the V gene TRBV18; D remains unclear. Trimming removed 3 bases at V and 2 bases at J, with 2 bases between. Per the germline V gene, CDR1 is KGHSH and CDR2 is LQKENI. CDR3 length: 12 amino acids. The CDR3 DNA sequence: TGTGCCAGCTCACCCCCCTACAATGAGCAGTTCTTC. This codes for CASSPPYNEQFF.

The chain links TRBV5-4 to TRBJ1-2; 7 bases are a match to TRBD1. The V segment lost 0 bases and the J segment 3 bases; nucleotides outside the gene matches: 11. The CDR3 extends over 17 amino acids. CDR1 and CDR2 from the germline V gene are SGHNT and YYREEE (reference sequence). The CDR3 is CASSLAPQPQGDYGYTF. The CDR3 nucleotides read TGTGCCAGCAGCTTGGCCCCTCAACCCCAGGGGGACTATGGCTACACCTTC.

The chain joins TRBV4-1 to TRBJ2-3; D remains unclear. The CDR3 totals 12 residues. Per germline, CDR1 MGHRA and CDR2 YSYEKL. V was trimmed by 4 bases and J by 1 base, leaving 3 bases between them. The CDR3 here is CASSLRTDTQYF. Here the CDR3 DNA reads TGCGCCAGCAGCCTTCGCACAGATACGCAGTATTTT.

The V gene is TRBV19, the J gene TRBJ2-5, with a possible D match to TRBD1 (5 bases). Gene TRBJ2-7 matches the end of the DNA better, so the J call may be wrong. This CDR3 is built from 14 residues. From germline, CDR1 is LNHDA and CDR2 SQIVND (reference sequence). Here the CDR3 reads CASNSRGKSYEQYF. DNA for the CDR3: TGTGCCTCCAATTCAAGGGGAAAGTCCTACGAGCAGTACTTC.

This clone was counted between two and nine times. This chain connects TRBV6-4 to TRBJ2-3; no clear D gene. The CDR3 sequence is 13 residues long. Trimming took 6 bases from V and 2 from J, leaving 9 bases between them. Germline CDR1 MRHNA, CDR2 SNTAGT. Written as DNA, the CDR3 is TGTGCCAGCAGCCCGAGTAACACAGATACGCAGTATTTT. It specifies CASSPSNTDTQYF.

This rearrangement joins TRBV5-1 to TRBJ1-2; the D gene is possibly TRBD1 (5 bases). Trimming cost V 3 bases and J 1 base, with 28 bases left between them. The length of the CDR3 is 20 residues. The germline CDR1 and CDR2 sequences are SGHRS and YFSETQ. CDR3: CASSSKRGRVRVVGNYGYTF. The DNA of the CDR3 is TGCGCCAGCAGCTCCAAGCGGGGGAGGGTCCGGGTAGTAGGTAACTATGGCTACACCTTC. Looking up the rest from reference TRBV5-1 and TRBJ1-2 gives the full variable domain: KAGVTQTPRYLIKTRGQQVTLSCSPISGHRSVSWYQQTPGQGLQFLFEYFSETQRNKGNFPGRFSGRQFSNSRSEMNVSTLELGDSALYLCASSSKRGRVRVVGNYGYTFGSGTRLTVV.

CDR3 amino acids: CASSLDWGANSPLHF. The CDR3 nucleotides read TGCGCCAGCAGCTTGGATTGGGGTGCTAATTCACCCCTCCACTTT. The rearrangement uses TRBV5-1 and TRBJ1-6, with unresolved D. Germline CDR1 and CDR2: SGHRS and YFSETQ. The length of the CDR3 is 15 residues. With 0 bases removed from V and 6 bases from J, the gap between germline ends came to 10 bases.

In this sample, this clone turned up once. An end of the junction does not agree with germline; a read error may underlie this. Here the CDR3 DNA reads TGTGCCAGCAGTGACGTGGACAGGGGGCTCCGCCAATTC. Amino acid sequence: CASSDVDRGLRQF. This sequence joins TRBV6-4 and TRBJ2-7; 11 bases match TRBD1. The CDR3 consists of 13 residues. Germline V gene data show CDR1 as MRHNA and CDR2 as SNTAGT.

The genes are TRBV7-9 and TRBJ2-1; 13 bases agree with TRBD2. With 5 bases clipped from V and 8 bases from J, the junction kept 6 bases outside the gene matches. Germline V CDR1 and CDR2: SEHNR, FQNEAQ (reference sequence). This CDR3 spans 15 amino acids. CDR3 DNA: TGTGCCAGCAGCCCAGGACTAGCGGGGGACGATGAGCAGTTCTTC. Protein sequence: CASSPGLAGDDEQFF.

The CDR3 loop is CASSKTGQGSYEQYF. DNA for the CDR3: TGTGCCAGCAGTAAGACAGGTCAGGGGTCCTACGAGCAGTACTTC. The V gene is TRBV6-5, the J gene TRBJ2-7, with D maybe TRBD1 (6 bases). Germline CDR1 MNHEY, CDR2 SVGAGI. V shed 5 bases and J shed 1 base, with 15 bases lying between them. The CDR3 extends over 15 amino acids.

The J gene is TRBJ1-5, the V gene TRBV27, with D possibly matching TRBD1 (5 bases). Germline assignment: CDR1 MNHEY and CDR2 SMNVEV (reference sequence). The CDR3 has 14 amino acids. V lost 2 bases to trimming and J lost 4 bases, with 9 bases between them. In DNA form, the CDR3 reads TGTGCCAGCAGTTTAGCAGGGCGAAATCAGCCCCAGCATTTT. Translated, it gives CASSLAGRNQPQHF.

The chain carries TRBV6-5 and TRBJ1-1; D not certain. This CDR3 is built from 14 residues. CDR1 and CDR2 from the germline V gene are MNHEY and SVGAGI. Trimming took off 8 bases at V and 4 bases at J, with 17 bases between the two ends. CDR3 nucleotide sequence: TGTGCCAGCCGCCCCTACGGGTTTGGCACTGAAGCTTTCTTT. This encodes CASRPYGFGTEAFF.

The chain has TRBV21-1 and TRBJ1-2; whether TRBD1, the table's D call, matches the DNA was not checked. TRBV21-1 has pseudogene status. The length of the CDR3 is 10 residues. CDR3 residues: CASSTQRQDF. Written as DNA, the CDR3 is TGTGCCAGCAGCACTCAACGACAGGACTTC.

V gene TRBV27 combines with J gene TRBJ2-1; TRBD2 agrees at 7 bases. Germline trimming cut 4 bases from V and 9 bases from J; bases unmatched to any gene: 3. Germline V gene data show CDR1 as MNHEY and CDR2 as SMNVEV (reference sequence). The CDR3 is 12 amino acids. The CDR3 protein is CASSSKRGEQFF. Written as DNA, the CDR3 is TGTGCCAGCAGTTCAAAGCGGGGTGAGCAGTTCTTC.

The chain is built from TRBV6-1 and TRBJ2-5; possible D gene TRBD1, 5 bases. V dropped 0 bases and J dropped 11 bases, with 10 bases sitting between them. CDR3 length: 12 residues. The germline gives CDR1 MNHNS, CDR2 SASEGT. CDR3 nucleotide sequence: TGTGCCAGCAGTGAAGCGCAAGGGGCGCAGTACTTC. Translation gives CASSEAQGAQYF.

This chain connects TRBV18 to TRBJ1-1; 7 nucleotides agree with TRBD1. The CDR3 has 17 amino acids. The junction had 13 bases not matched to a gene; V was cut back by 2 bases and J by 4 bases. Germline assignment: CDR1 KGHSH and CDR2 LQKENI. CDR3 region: CASSPIINRGSGTEAFF. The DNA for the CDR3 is TGTGCCAGCTCACCAATCATAAACAGGGGTTCGGGCACTGAAGCTTTCTTT.